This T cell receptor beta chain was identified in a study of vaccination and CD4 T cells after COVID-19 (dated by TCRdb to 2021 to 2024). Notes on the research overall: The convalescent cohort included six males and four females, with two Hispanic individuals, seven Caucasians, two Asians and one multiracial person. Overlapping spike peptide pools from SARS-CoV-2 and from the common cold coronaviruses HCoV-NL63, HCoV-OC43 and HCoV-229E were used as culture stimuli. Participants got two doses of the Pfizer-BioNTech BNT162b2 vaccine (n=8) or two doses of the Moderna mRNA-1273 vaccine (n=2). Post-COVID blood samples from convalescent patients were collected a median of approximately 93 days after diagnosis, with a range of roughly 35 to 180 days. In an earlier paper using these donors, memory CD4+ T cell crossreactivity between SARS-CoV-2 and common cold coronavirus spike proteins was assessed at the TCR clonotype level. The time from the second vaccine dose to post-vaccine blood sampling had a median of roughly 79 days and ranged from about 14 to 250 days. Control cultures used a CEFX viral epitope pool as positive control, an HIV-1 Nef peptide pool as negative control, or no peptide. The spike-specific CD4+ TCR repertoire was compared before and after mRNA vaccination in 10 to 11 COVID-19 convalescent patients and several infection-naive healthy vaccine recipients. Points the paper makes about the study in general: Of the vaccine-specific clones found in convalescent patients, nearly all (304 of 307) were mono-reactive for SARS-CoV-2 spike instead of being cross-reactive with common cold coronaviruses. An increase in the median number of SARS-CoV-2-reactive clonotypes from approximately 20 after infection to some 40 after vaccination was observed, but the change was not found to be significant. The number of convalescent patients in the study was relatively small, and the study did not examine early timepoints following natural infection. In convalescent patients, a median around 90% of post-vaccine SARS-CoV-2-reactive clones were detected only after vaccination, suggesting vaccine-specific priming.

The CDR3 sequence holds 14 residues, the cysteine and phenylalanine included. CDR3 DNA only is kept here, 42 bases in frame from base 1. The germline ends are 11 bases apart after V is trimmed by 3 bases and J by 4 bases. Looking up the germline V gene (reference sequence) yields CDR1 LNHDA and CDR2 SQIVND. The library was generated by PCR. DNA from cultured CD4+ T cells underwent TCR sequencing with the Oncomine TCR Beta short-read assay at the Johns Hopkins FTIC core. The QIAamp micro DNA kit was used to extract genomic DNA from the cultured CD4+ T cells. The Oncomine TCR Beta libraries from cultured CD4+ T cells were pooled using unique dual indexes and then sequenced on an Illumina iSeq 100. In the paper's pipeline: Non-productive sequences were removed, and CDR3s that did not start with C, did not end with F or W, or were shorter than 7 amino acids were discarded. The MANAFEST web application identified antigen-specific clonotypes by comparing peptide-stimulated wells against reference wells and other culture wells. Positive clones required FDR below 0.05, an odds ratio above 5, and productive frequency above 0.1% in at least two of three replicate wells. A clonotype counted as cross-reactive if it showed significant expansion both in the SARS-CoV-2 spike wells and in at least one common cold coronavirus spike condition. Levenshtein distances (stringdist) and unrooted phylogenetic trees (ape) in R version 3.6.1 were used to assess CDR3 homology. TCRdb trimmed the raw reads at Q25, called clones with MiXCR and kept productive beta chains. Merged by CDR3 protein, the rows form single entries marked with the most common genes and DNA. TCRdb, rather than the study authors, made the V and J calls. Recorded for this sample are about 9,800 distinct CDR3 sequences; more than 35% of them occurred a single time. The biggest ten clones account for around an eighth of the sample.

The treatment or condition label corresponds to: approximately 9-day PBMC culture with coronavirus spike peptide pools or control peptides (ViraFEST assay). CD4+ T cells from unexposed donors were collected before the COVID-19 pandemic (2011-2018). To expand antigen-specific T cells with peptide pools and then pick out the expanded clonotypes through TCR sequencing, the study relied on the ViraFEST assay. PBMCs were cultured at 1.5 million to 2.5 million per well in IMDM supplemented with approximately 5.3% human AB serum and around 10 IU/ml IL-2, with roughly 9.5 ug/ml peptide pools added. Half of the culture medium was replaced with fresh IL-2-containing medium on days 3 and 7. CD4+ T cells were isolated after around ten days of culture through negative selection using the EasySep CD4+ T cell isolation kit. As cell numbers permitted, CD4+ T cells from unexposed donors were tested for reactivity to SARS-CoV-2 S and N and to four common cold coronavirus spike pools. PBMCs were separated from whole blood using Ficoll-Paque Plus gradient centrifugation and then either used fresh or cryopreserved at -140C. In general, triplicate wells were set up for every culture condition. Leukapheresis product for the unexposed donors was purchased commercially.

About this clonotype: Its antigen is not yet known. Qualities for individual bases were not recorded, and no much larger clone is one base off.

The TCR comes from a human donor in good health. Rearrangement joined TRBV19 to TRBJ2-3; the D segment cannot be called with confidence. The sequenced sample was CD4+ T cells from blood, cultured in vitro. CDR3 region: CASSIGSDADTQYF. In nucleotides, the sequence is TGTGCCAGTAGTATTGGGTCCGATGCAGATACGCAGTATTTT.